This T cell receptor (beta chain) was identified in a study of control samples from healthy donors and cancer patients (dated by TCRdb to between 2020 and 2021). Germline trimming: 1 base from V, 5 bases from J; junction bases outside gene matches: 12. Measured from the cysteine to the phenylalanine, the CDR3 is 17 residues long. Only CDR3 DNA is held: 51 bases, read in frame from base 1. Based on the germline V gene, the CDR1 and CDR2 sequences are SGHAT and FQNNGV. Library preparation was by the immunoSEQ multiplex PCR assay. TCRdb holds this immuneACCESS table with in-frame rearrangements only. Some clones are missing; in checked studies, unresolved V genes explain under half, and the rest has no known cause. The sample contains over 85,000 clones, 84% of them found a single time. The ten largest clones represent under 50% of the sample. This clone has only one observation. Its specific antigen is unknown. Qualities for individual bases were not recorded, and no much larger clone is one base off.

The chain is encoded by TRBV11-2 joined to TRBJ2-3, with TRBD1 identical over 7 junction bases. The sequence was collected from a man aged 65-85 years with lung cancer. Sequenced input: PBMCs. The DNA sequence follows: TGTGCCAGCAGCTTAGCTCCGAAGGGGGCCGCTGAAGATACGCAGTATTTT. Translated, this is CASSLAPKGAAEDTQYF.